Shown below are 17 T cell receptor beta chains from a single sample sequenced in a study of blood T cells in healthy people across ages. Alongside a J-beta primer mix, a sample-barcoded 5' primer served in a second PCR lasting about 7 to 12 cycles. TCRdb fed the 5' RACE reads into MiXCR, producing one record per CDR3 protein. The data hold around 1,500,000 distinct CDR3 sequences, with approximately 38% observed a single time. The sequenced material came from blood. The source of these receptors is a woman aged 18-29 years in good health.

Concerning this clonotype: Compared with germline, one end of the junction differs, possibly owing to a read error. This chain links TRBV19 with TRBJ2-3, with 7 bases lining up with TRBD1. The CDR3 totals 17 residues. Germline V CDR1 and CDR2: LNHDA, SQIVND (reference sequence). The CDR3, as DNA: TGTACCAGTAGTCCCCGAAATCCGGGGACAGAGACAGATACGCAGTATTTT. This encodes CTSSPRNPGTETDTQYF.

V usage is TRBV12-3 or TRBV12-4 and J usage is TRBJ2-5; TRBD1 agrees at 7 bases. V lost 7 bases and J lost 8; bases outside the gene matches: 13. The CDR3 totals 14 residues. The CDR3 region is CASTQYEGAGTQYF. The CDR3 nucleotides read TGTGCCAGCACCCAATACGAGGGGGCCGGAACCCAGTACTTC.

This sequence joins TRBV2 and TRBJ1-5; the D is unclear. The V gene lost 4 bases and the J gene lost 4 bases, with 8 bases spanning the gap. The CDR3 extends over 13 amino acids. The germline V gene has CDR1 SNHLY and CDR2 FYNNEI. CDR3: CASSGSANQPQHF. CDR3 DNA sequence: TGTGCCAGCAGTGGGTCTGCAAATCAGCCCCAGCATTTT.

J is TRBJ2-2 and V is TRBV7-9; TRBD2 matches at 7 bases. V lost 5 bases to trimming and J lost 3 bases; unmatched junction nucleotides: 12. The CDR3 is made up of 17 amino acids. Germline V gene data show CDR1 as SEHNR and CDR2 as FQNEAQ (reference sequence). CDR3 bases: TGTGCCAGCAGCCTCGATAGGGTAGCGGGCTACACCGGGGAGCTGTTTTTT. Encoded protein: CASSLDRVAGYTGELFF.

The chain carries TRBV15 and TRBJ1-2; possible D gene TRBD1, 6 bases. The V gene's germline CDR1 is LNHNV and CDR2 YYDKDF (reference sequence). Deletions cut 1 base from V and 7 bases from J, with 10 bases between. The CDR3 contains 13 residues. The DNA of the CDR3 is TGTGCCACCAGCAGAGGTACAGGGACTGGCTACACCTTC. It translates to CATSRGTGTGYTF.

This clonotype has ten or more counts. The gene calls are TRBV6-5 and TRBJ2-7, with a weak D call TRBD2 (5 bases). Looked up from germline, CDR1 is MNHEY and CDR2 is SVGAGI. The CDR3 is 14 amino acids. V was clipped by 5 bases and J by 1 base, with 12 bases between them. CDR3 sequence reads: CASSTRTGSYEQYF. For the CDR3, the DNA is TGTGCCAGCAGTACCCGGACGGGATCCTACGAGCAGTACTTC.

This CDR3 reads CAITWGGVNTEAFF. CDR3 nucleotide sequence: TGTGCCATCACCTGGGGGGGCGTGAACACTGAAGCTTTCTTT. This chain links TRBV10-3 with TRBJ1-1; D is perhaps TRBD1 (6 bases). The CDR3 is made up of 14 amino acids. CDR1 and CDR2 (germline): ENHRY, SYGVKD. V gave up 7 bases and J gave up 0 bases, with 12 bases separating them.

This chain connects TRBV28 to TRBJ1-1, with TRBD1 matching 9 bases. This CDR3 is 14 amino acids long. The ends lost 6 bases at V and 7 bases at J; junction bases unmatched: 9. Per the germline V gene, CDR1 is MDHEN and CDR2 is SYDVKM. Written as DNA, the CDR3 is TGTGCCAGCAGGTTACAGGGGGCGCAGGGTGAAGCTTTCTTT. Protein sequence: CASRLQGAQGEAFF.

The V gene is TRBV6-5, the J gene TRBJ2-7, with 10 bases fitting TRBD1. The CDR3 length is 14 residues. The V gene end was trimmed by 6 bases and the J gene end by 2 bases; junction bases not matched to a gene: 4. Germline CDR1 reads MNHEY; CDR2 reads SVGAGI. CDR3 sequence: CASRKGTGAYEQYF. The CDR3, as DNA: TGTGCCAGCAGGAAGGGGACAGGGGCCTACGAGCAGTACTTC.

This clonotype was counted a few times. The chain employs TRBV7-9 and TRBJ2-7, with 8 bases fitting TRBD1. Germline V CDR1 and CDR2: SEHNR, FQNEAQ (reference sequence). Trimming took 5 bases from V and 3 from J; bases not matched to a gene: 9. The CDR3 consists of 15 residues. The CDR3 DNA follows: TGTGCCAGCAGCCCAAGGAGTACAGGGGGCTACGAGCAGTACTTC. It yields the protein CASSPRSTGGYEQYF. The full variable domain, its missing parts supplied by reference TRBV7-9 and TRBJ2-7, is DTGVSQNPRHKITKRGQNVTFRCDPISEHNRLYWYRQTLGQGPEFLTYFQNEAQLEKSRLLSDRFSAERPKGSFSTLEIQRTEQGDSAMYLCASSPRSTGGYEQYFGPGTRLTVT.

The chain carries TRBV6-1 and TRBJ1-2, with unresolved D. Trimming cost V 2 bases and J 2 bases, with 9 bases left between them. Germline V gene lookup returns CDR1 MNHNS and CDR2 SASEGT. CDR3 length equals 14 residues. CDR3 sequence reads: CASSENRPNYGYTF. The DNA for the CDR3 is TGTGCCAGCAGTGAAAACCGGCCGAACTATGGCTACACCTTC.

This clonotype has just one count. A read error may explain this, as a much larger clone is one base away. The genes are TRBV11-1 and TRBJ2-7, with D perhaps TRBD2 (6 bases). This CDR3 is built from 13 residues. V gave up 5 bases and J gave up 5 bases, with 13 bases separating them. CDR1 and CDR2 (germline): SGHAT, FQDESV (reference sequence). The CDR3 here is CASSTGGGNEQYF. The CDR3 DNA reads TGTGCCAGCAGCACCGGGGGTGGCAACGAGCAGTACTTC.

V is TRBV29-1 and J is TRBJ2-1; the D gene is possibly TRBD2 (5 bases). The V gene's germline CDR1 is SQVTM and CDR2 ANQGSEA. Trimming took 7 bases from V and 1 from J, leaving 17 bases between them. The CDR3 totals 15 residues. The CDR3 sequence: CSAGPPGESYNEQFF. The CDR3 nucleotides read TGCAGCGCCGGGCCCCCCGGGGAGTCCTACAATGAGCAGTTCTTC.

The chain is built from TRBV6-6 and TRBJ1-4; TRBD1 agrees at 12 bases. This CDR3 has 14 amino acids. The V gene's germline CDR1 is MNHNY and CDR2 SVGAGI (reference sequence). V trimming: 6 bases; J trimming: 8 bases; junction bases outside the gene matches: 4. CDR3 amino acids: CASRGGQGAEKLFF. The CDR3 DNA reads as TGTGCCAGCAGGGGGGGACAGGGGGCGGAAAAACTGTTTTTT.

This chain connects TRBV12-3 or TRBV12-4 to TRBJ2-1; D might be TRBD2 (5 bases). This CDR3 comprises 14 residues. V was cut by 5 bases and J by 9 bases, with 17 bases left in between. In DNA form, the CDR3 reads TGTGCCAGCAGTGTCGAGGCGCGGGTGGGTGAGCAGTTCTTC. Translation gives CASSVEARVGEQFF.

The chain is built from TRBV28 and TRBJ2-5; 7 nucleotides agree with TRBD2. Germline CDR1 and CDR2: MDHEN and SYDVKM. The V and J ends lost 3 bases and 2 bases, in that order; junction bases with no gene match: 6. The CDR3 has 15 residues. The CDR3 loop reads CASSFLTSPQETQYF. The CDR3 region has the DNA TGTGCCAGCAGTTTCCTGACTAGCCCTCAAGAGACCCAGTACTTC. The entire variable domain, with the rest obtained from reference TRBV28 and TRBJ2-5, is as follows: DVKVTQSSRYLVKRTGEKVFLECVQDMDHENMFWYRQDPGLGLRLIYFSYDVKMKEKGDIPEGYSVSREKKERFSLILESASTNQTSMYLCASSFLTSPQETQYFGPGTRLLVL.

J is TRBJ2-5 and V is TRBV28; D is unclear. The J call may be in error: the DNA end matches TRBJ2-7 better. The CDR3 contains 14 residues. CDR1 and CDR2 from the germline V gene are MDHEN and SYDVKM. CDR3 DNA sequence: TGTGCCAGCAGTGTCTCTAATGGGCTCTACGAGCAGTACTTC. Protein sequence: CASSVSNGLYEQYF.